Following are 25 T cell receptor beta chains from one sample sequenced in a study of T cell changes during pregnancy in multiple sclerosis (dated by TCRdb to the late 2010s). Library prep was done by the immunoSEQ multiplex PCR assay. TCRdb took over this immuneACCESS table, retaining in-frame rearrangements with V and J assigned. Such tables are incomplete; in checked studies, under half of the missing clones stem from an unresolved V gene, and the remainder is unexplained. In all, the sample holds approximately 35,000 clones, and over 85% of those were seen once. Together, the top ten hold 0.6% to 0.9% of the sample. Sample: CD4+ T cells from peripheral blood mononuclear cells, taken after pregnancy. The source is a female donor in good health, enrolled as a control in a pregnancy study.

The chain joins TRBV19 to TRBJ2-4; 9 bases align to TRBD1. This CDR3 comprises 15 residues. Germline V lookup: CDR1 LNHDA, CDR2 SQIVND (reference sequence). V lost 4 bases, J lost 5 bases, and 6 bases stayed unmatched. CDR3 in amino acids: CASSNPRQGENIQYF. In nucleotides, the CDR3 is TGTGCCAGTAGTAACCCGCGACAGGGGGAAAACATTCAGTACTTC.

The V gene is TRBV6-6, the J gene TRBJ1-4; D is possibly TRBD1 (6 bases). V gave up 6 bases and J gave up 6 bases, with 17 bases separating them. CDR3 size: 15 residues. The germline V gene has CDR1 MNHNY and CDR2 SVGAGI (reference sequence). CDR3 amino acids: CASRPAGTPYEKLFF. The CDR3 nucleotides are TGTGCCAGCAGGCCCGCCGGGACACCGTATGAAAAACTGTTTTTT.

This clone was picked up one time. The chain employs TRBV5-1 and TRBJ2-3, with 11 bases aligning to TRBD1. Germline lookup yields CDR1 SGHRS and CDR2 YFSETQ. V lost 4 bases and J lost 4; bases outside the gene matches: 5. The CDR3 length is 15 residues. CDR3 amino acids: CASSPAGQGADTQYF. The CDR3 DNA reads TGCGCCAGCAGCCCGGCGGGACAGGGGGCAGATACGCAGTATTTT.

The rearrangement joins TRBV5-1 to TRBJ1-6, with D tentatively TRBD1 (6 bases). CDR1 is SGHRS, CDR2 YFSETQ, per germline. This CDR3 is built from 15 residues. Trimming shortened V by 5 bases and J by 5 bases, and 14 bases separated the two germline ends. CDR3 in DNA: TGCGCCAGCAGACGCGGACAGAACAATAATTCACCCCTCCACTTT. Translating gives CASRRGQNNNSPLHF. The full variable domain, rest sourced from reference TRBV5-1 and TRBJ1-6, is KAGVTQTPRYLIKTRGQQVTLSCSPISGHRSVSWYQQTPGQGLQFLFEYFSETQRNKGNFPGRFSGRQFSNSRSEMNVSTLELGDSALYLCASRRGQNNNSPLHFGNGTRLTVT.

This chain links TRBV4-2 with TRBJ2-7; a possible D gene is TRBD2 (5 bases). Trimming removed 0 bases at V and 7 bases at J, with 10 bases between. The CDR3 runs 13 residues. Germline V CDR1 and CDR2: LGHNA, YNFKEQ. The CDR3 DNA sequence: TGTGCCAGCAGCCAAGATGTAGGAGGAGAGCAGTACTTC. Its translation: CASSQDVGGEQYF.

The chain uses TRBV11-2 and TRBJ2-7; possibly TRBD2 for D (5 bases). Germline CDR1 is SGHAT and CDR2 is FQNNGV. V lost 5 bases to trimming and J lost 4 bases, with 12 bases between them. CDR3 size: 13 residues. The CDR3 reads CASSPITRYEQYF. The CDR3 coding sequence is TGTGCCAGCAGCCCAATCACTAGATACGAGCAGTACTTC.

This clone was seen once. V and J are TRBV14 and TRBJ2-1, with D tentatively TRBD1 (5 bases). Germline V gene sequence: CDR1 SGHDN, CDR2 FVKESK. V lost 2 bases, J lost 0 bases, and 14 bases lay in between. CDR3 length: 17 residues. CDR3 amino acids: CASSQLPTVSSYNEQFF. The DNA of the CDR3 is TGTGCCAGCAGCCAACTTCCGACAGTCAGCTCCTACAATGAGCAGTTCTTC. The full variable domain, in which reference TRBV14 and TRBJ2-1 provide the parts outside the CDR3, is EAGVTQFPSHSVIEKGQTVTLRCDPISGHDNLYWYRRVMGKEIKFLLHFVKESKQDESGMPNNRFLAERTGGTYSTLKVQPAELEDSGVYFCASSQLPTVSSYNEQFFGPGTRLTVL.

This rearrangement joins TRBV5-6 to TRBJ1-1; D remains unclear. The germline V gene encodes CDR1 SGHDT and CDR2 YYEEEE. V shed 5 bases and J shed 5 bases, with 16 bases lying between them. There are 14 residues in the CDR3. The CDR3 loop reads CASSQVDFGTEAFF. CDR3 in DNA: TGTGCCAGCAGTCAAGTCGACTTTGGGACTGAAGCTTTCTTT.

The J gene is TRBJ2-1, the V gene TRBV28, with 9 bases matching TRBD2. Germline V gives CDR1 MDHEN, CDR2 SYDVKM. CDR3 length equals 15 residues. The junction had 6 bases not matched to a gene; V was cut back by 6 bases and J by 3 bases. The chain's CDR3 is CASSRTSGYYNEQFF. The CDR3 DNA is TGTGCCAGCAGCCGTACTAGCGGGTACTACAATGAGCAGTTCTTC.

The chain employs TRBV5-8 and TRBJ2-7, with TRBD2 matching 12 bases. This CDR3 is built from 14 residues. Germline assignment: CDR1 SGHTS and CDR2 YDEGEE. V shed 0 bases and J 6 bases; nucleotides not matched to a gene: 1. The CDR3 reads CASSLGLAGVEQYF. The CDR3 region has the DNA TGTGCCAGCAGCTTGGGACTAGCGGGAGTCGAGCAGTACTTC.

J is TRBJ2-1 and V is TRBV6-1; 8 bases line up with TRBD1. V shed 8 bases and J 0 bases; nucleotides not matched to a gene: 3. Per germline, CDR1 MNHNS and CDR2 SASEGT. The CDR3 length is 14 residues. As DNA, the CDR3 is TGTGCCAGCTTAGGACAGGGCTCCTACAATGAGCAGTTCTTC. Its translation: CASLGQGSYNEQFF.

The rearrangement uses TRBV19 and TRBJ2-7, with D perhaps matching TRBD1 (5 bases). This CDR3 is 11 amino acids long. Trimming took off 11 bases at V and 7 bases at J, with 15 bases between the two ends. Germline-derived CDR1 and CDR2 are LNHDA and SQIVND (reference sequence). CDR3 sequence (DNA): TGTGCCCCAGACAGATCCCCGGAGCAGTACTTC. This gives the protein CAPDRSPEQYF.

This chain joins TRBV4-3 and TRBJ2-3, with D possibly TRBD1 on 6 matching bases. Germline CDR1 reads LGHNA; CDR2 reads YSLEER. Trimming took off 3 bases at V and 5 bases at J, with 9 bases between the two ends. This CDR3 spans 13 amino acids. In DNA, the CDR3 is TGCGCCAGCAGCCAGCCAGGGGTAGATACGCAGTATTTT. It is translated as CASSQPGVDTQYF.

The chain carries TRBV6-6 and TRBJ1-4; D gene ambiguous. Per germline, CDR1 MNHNY and CDR2 SVGAGI (reference sequence). Trimming took off 7 bases at V and 14 bases at J, with 17 bases between the two ends. The CDR3 is made up of 12 amino acids. The CDR3 reads CASTPGGRGLFF. The CDR3 region has the DNA TGTGCCAGCACCCCCGGAGGTAGAGGGCTGTTTTTT.

The V gene is TRBV19, the J gene TRBJ2-7; maybe TRBD2 (6 bases). Looked up from germline, CDR1 is LNHDA and CDR2 is SQIVND (reference sequence). V was cut by 3 bases and J by 5 bases, with 11 bases left in between. The CDR3 spans 13 residues. The CDR3 nucleotides are TGTGCCAGTAGTATTGGGACTCTAAACGAGCAGTACTTC. Protein: CASSIGTLNEQYF.

The V and J genes are TRBV19 and TRBJ2-7; TRBD1 is a possible D gene (6 bases). Trimming removed 5 bases at V and 4 bases at J, with 18 bases between. Germline V CDR1 and CDR2: LNHDA, SQIVND (reference sequence). The length of the CDR3 is 15 residues. The CDR3 DNA reads TGTGCCAGTAGTCCGAACTCCGGGACACCTTACGAGCAGTACTTC. Translating it yields CASSPNSGTPYEQYF.

This clone was seen a single time. The chain combines TRBV28 with TRBJ2-3; 11 bases are a match to TRBD2. The CDR3 is 15 amino acids. Germline-derived CDR1 and CDR2 are MDHEN and SYDVKM. V lost 4 bases to trimming and J lost 9 bases; unmatched junction nucleotides: 9. DNA for the CDR3: TGTGCCAGCAGTTCATCGACCGCTAGCGGGAGGACGCAGTATTTT. It is translated as CASSSSTASGRTQYF.

The rearrangement links TRBV5-4 to TRBJ2-3; 7 bases map to TRBD2. The J segment lost 3 bases and the V segment lost 7 bases, leaving 14 bases of the junction unmatched. The germline CDR1 and CDR2 sequences are SGHNT and YYREEE (reference sequence). The CDR3 length is 16 residues. The CDR3 DNA reads TGTGCCAGCGGGGGAGGGGAGAGGTCGTTTACAGATACGCAGTATTTT. As protein: CASGGGERSFTDTQYF. Drawing the rest from reference TRBV5-4 and TRBJ2-3, the complete variable domain is ETGVTQSPTHLIKTRGQQVTLRCSSQSGHNTVSWYQQALGQGPQFIFQYYREEENGRGNFPPRFSGLQFPNYSSELNVNALELDDSALYLCASGGGERSFTDTQYFGPGTRLTVL.

This clone was picked up one time. V is TRBV2 and J is TRBJ1-2; D is possibly TRBD1 (6 bases). This CDR3 is 15 amino acids long. Germline V CDR1 and CDR2: SNHLY, FYNNEI. Between the trimmed V and J ends, which lost 4 bases and 4 bases, there was a span of 16 bases. CDR3 amino acids: CASSGTVGAFYGYTF. The CDR3 bases are TGTGCCAGCAGTGGGACAGTGGGCGCCTTCTATGGCTACACCTTC. The full variable domain, rest sourced from reference TRBV2 and TRBJ1-2, is EPEVTQTPSHQVTQMGQEVILRCVPISNHLYFYWYRQILGQKVEFLVSFYNNEISEKSEIFDDQFSVERPDGSNFTLKIRSTKLEDSAMYFCASSGTVGAFYGYTFGSGTRLTVV.

This chain uses TRBV11-3 with TRBJ2-5; TRBD1 might be the D (6 bases). Per germline, CDR1 SGHNT and CDR2 YENEEA. Trimming took 4 bases from V and 5 from J, leaving 20 bases between them. CDR3 length: 16 residues. CDR3 sequence: CASSSRSQGSAETQYF. CDR3 DNA sequence: TGTGCCAGCAGCTCACGGTCCCAGGGGAGCGCGGAGACCCAGTACTTC.

The chain uses TRBV7-3 and TRBJ2-1, with D perhaps TRBD2 (5 bases). Deletions cut 5 bases from V and 7 bases from J, with 18 bases between. The CDR3 sequence is 15 residues long. Looked up from germline, CDR1 is SGHTA and CDR2 is FQGTGA. The CDR3 protein is CASSPPGSRLNEQFF. The CDR3 DNA sequence: TGTGCCAGCAGCCCCCCGGGGTCCCGCCTGAATGAGCAGTTCTTC.

CDR3 nucleotide sequence: TGTGCCAGCAGCCCTCAGGGGGACCTTGGAAACACCATATATTTT. It specifies CASSPQGDLGNTIYF. V and J are TRBV4-2 and TRBJ1-3, with 7 bases aligning to TRBD1. Germline assignment: CDR1 LGHNA and CDR2 YNFKEQ. The CDR3 length is 15 residues. The V and J ends lost 4 bases and 3 bases, in that order; junction bases with no gene match: 6.

This chain connects TRBV7-8 to TRBJ2-5; 8 nucleotides align to TRBD2. The trim removed 6 bases at V and 1 base at J, leaving 13 bases unmatched. The length of the CDR3 is 17 residues. Germline loops: CDR1 SGHVS, CDR2 FQNEAQ. The CDR3 sequence: CASRTRFRGGSQETQYF. Written as DNA, the CDR3 is TGTGCCAGCAGAACGCGGTTCCGGGGGGGGAGCCAAGAGACCCAGTACTTC.

This sequence joins TRBV7-2 and TRBJ1-1; 9 positions agree with TRBD1. Trimming cost V 3 bases and J 4 bases; bases outside gene matches: 6. CDR3 length equals 15 residues. Germline assignment: CDR1 SGHTA and CDR2 FQGNSA. This CDR3 reads CASSLDRGVSTEAFF. The DNA for the CDR3 is TGTGCCAGCAGCTTGGACAGGGGAGTAAGCACTGAAGCTTTCTTT. The entire variable domain, with the rest obtained from reference TRBV7-2 and TRBJ1-1, is as follows: GAGVSQSPSNKVTEKGKDVELRCDPISGHTALYWYRQSLGQGLEFLIYFQGNSAPDKSGLPSDRFSAERTGGSVSTLTIQRTQQEDSAVYLCASSLDRGVSTEAFFGQGTRLTVV.

The table lists this clone with a count of one. The chain couples TRBV9 to TRBJ2-7; D is perhaps TRBD1 (5 bases). Germline V lookup: CDR1 SGDLS, CDR2 YYNGEE. Between the trimmed V and J ends, which lost 3 bases and 2 bases, there was a span of 9 bases. The CDR3 sequence is 13 residues long. DNA of the CDR3: TGTGCCAGCAGCGCAGGGCCCCCCTACGAGCAGTACTTC. Residues: CASSAGPPYEQYF.